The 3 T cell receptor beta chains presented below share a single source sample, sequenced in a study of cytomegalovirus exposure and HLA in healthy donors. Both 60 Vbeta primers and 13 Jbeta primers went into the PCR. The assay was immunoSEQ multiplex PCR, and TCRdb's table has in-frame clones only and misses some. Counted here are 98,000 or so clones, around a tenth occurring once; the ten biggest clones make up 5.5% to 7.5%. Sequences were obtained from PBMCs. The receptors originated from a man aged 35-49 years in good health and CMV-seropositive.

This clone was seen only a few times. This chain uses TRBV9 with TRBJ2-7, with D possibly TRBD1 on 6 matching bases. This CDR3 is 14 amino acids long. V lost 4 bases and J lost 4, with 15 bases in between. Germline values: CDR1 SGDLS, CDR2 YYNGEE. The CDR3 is CASSLLDRNYEQYF. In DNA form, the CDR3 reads TGTGCCAGCAGCCTACTGGACAGAAATTACGAGCAGTACTTC.

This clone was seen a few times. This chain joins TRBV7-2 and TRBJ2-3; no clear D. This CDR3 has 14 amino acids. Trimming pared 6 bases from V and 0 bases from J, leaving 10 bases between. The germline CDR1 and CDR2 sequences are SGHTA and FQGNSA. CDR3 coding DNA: TGTGCCAGCAGGAAGGAGAGAAGCACAGATACGCAGTATTTT. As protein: CASRKERSTDTQYF.

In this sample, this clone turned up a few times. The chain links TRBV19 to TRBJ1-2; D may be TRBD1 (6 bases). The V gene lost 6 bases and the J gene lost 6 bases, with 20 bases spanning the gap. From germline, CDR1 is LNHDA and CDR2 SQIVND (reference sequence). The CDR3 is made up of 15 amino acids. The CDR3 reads CASRDGSQGRDGYTF. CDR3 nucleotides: TGTGCCAGTAGGGACGGATCACAGGGACGGGATGGCTACACCTTC.